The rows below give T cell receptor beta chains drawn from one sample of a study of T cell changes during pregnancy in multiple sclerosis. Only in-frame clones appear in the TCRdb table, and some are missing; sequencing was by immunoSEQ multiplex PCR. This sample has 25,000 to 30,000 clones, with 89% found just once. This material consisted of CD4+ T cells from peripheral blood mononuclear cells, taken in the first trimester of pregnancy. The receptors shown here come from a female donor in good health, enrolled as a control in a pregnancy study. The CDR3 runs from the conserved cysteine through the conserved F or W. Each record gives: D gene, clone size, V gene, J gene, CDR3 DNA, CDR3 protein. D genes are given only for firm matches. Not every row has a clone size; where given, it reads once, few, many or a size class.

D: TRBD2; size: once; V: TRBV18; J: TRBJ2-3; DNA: TGTGCCAGCTCCCCTTGGACTAGCGGGGGGGCCGGAGATACGCAGTATTTT; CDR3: CASSPWTSGGAGDTQYF
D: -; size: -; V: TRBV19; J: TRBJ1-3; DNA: TGTGCCAGTAGTATAGGACCCGGGAACACCATATATTTT; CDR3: CASSIGPGNTIYF
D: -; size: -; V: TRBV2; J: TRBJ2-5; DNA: TGTGCCAGCAAAATACAAGAGACCCAGTACTTC; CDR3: CASKIQETQYF
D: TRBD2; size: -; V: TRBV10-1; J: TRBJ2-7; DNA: TGCGCCATCCAGGCTCGGGGACTAGGAGGGAAGTACGAGCAGTACTTC; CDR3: CAIQARGLGGKYEQYF
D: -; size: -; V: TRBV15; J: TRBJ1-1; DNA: TGTGCCACCCGGGGAGAGATTATGAACACTGAAGCTTTCTTT; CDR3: CATRGEIMNTEAFF
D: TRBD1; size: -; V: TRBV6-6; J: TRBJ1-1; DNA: TGTGCCAGCAGCTTCGACAGGGGAGCTTTCTTT; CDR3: CASSFDRGAFF
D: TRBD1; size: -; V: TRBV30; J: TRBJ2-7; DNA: TGTGCCTGGAGATACAGGGGGGTCCCTTACGAGCAGTACTTC; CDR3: CAWRYRGVPYEQYF
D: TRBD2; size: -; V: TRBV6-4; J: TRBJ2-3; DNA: TGTGCCAGCAAAGCGGGGGGGCCCGCAGATACGCAGTATTTT; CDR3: CASKAGGPADTQYF
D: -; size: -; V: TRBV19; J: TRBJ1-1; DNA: TGTGCCAGTATATTCACAGGGAGCACTGAAGCTTTCTTT; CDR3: CASIFTGSTEAFF
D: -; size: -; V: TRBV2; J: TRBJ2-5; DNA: TGTGCCAGTTCCTCCGTTGCAGGGCCCCAGACCCAGTACTTC; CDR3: CASSSVAGPQTQYF
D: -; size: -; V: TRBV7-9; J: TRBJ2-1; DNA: TGTGCCAGCAGCGCGGCCAGCATCAGGGTCCATGAGCAGTTCTTC; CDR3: CASSAASIRVHEQFF
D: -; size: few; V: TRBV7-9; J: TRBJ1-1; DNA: TGTGCCAGCAGCTTAGGGCAGGCCTACACTGAAGCTTTCTTT; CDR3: CASSLGQAYTEAFF
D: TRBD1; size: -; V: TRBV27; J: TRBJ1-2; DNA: TGTGCCAGCAGACCCAGGACAGGGAGCGATGGCTACACCTTC; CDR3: CASRPRTGSDGYTF
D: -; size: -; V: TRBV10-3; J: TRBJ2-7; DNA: TGTGCCATCTGGGGGGATGGGGAGCAGTACTTC; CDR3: CAIWGDGEQYF
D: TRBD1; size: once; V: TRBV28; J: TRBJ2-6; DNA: TGTGCCAGCAGTTCAGGGGGCGCTGGGGCCAACGTCCTGACTTTC; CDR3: CASSSGGAGANVLTF
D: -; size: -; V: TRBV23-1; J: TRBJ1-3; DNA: TGCGCCAGCAGTCAATATCGGGGTCCACTCTCTGGAAACACCATATATTTT; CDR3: CASSQYRGPLSGNTIYF
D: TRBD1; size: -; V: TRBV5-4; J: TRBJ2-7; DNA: TGTGCCAGCAGCTTGGGGGACAGGGGCTATCCCTACGAGCAGTACTTC; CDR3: CASSLGDRGYPYEQYF
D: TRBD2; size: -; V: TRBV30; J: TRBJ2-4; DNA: TGTGCCTGGAGTGTGTGGACTAGCGATGACATTCAGTACTTC; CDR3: CAWSVWTSDDIQYF
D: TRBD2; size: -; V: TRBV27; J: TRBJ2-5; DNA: TGTGCCAGCAGTTTTAGGCTAGAGGGAGGGTGGGAGACCCAGTACTTC; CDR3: CASSFRLEGGWETQYF
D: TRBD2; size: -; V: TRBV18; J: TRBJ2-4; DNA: TGTGCCAGCTCACCATCGGCTAGCGGGAGTTTGGCCAAAAACATTCAGTACTTC; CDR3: CASSPSASGSLAKNIQYF
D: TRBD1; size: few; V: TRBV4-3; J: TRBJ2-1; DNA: TGCGCCAGCAGCCAAGAAGGACAGGAACTCTACAATGAGCAGTTCTTC; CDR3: CASSQEGQELYNEQFF
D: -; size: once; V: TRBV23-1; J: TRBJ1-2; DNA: TGCGCCAGCATACCCGAGGGTGGAAATAGGTGGTATGGCTACACCTTC; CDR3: CASIPEGGNRWYGYTF
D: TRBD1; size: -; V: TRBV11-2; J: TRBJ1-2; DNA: TGTGCCAGCAGGCTACAGGGGGCGAATGGCTACACCTTC; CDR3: CASRLQGANGYTF
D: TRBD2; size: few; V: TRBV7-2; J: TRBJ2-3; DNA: TGTGCCAGCAGCTACCTAGCGGGAGGGTTCTACGATACGCAGTATTTT; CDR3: CASSYLAGGFYDTQYF
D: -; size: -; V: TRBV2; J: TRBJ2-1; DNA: TGTGCCAGCAGTGATGGTGGCCGCCGGGGTAACAATGAGCAGTTCTTC; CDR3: CASSDGGRRGNNEQFF
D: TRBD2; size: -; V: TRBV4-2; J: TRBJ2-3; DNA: TGTGCCAGCAGCCTGAAAACTAGCGGAGGGGACGTAGATACGCAGTATTTT; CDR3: CASSLKTSGGDVDTQYF
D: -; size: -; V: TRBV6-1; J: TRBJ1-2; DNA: TGTGCCAGCAACCGGGGGGACTATGGCTACACCTTC; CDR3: CASNRGDYGYTF
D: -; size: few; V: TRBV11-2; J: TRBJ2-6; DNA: TGTGCCAGCAGCGCCGGCGGAGCTGGGGCCAACGTCCTGACTTTC; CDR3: CASSAGGAGANVLTF
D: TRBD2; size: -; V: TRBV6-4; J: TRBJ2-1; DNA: TGTGCCAGCAGTGCCCCCAGCGGGGCGGATCGACCTACCAACAATGAGCAGTTCTTC; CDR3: CASSAPSGADRPTNNEQFF
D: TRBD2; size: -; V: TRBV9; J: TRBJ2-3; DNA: TGTGCCAGCAGCGTAGGAGCGGGACCCACAGATACGCAGTATTTT; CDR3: CASSVGAGPTDTQYF
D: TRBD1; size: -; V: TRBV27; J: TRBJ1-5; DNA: TGTGCCAGCAGTACCTCAGGGGGTTGGCAGCCCCAGCATTTT; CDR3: CASSTSGGWQPQHF
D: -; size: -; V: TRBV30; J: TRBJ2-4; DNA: TGTGCCTGTGTCCAGGGCGCAAACATTCAGTACTTC; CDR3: CACVQGANIQYF
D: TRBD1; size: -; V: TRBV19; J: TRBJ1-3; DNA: TGTGCCAGTAGCGTGACAGGGGGCGCTCTCGCTGGAAACACCATATATTTT; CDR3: CASSVTGGALAGNTIYF
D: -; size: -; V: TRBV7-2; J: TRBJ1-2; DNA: TGTGCCAGCAGCTATCAGTGGGGGGGCGGGGGCTACACCTTC; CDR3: CASSYQWGGGGYTF
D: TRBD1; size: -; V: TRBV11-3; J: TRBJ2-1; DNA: TGTGCCAGCAGCCCCGACAGGGTTCGCTACAATGAGCAGTTCTTC; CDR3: CASSPDRVRYNEQFF
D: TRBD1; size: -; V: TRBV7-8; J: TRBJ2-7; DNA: TGTGCCAGCAGCCACCACACGACAGGGCCCTCCTACGAGCAGTACTTC; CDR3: CASSHHTTGPSYEQYF
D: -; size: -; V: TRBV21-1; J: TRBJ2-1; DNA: TGTGCCAGCAGCCGTAGGGACTCGACCTCCTACAATGAGCAGTTCTTC; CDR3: CASSRRDSTSYNEQFF
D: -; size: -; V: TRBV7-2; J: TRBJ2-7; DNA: TGTGCCAGCAGCTTAGTTGCGGGAATCAACAACGAGCAGTACTTC; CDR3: CASSLVAGINNEQYF
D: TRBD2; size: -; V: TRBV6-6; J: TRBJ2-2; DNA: TGTGCCAGCAGTTACGGCGGGCGGGGGGGGTCCGGGGAGCTGTTTTTT; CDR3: CASSYGGRGGSGELFF
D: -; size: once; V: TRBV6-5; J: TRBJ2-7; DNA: TGTGCCAGCCGCCCTACAGGGTCCACCTACGAGCAGTACTTC; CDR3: CASRPTGSTYEQYF
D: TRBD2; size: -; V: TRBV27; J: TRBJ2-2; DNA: TGTGCCAGCAGGAAGACACTAGCGGAAAACACCGGGGAGCTGTTTTTT; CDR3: CASRKTLAENTGELFF